This T cell receptor beta chain is drawn from a study of shared clonotypes between healthy human individuals. Study-wide context: Donors were two women and a few men aged 18 to 49. Three CD4 naive, three CD4 memory, two CD8 naive and one CD8 memory plate were used per donor.

CDR3 length equals 16 residues. The germline CDR1 and CDR2 sequences are SGHRS and YFSETQ. V lost 0 bases, J lost 1 base, and 4 bases stayed unmatched. Findings and limits, study-wide: Specimens sampled were limited to blood, with tissue repertoires likely differing. In contrast to clonotypes shared by all four donors, non-shared clonotypes had lower generation probabilities.

TCRdb's table, derived via immunoSEQ multiplex PCR, lists solely in-frame clones and lacks some. This sample has roughly 2.2 million clones; approximately 93% occur once, and the top ten carry roughly 0.36%. Points on this clone: The antigen is not known.

The gene calls are TRBV5-1 and TRBJ2-1, with TRBD2 matching 7 bases. The receptor's source is a man between 18 and 35 years old in good health. Some clones in this sample may be carry-over from other donors' samples. Sequences were obtained from naive CD4+ T cells from PBMCs. Subset of the sample: CD45RA+ positively selected. The DNA for the CDR3 is TGCGCCAGCAGCTTGGTTAGCGGGCTGTCCTACAATGAGCAGTTCTTC. Translating gives CASSLVSGLSYNEQFF. The complete variable domain, with remaining parts taken from reference TRBV5-1 and TRBJ2-1, reads KAGVTQTPRYLIKTRGQQVTLSCSPISGHRSVSWYQQTPGQGLQFLFEYFSETQRNKGNFPGRFSGRQFSNSRSEMNVSTLELGDSALYLCASSLVSGLSYNEQFFGPGTRLTVL.